Listed here is a single TCR beta chain. TCRdb keeps only in-frame clones here, not all; method: immunoSEQ multiplex PCR. The sample shows a few hundred thousand clones, more than 75% of them seen only once. Germline V lookup: CDR1 SEHNR, CDR2 FQNEAQ (reference sequence). This CDR3 region has 12 residues. V gave up 1 base and J gave up 9 bases, with 9 bases separating them. Enrollment of patients from Seattle took place during active infection, with longitudinal follow-up. This sample stems from a study of blood T cell repertoires in COVID-19. Across the study: Some COVID-19 samples were acute and others convalescent; all came from the United States, Italy and Spain. The cDNA or gDNA used as material had been derived from T cells, B-cell-depleted T cells, or PBMCs.

The sequenced material came from peripheral blood. This receptor was taken from a woman aged 60-75 years with COVID-19, enrolled during active disease. This rearrangement joins TRBV7-9 to TRBJ1-2; no clear D gene. The CDR3 nucleotides read TGTGCCAGCAGCTTAGGGCACGAACGCTACACCTTC. Its translation is CASSLGHERYTF.